This T cell receptor beta chain was recorded in a study of beta chain features in type 1 diabetes. Study-wide results and caveats: Insertions were fewer and deletions more numerous at VDJ junctions in type 1 diabetes patients.

Comments on this clone: Its antigen is unidentified.

Sorting with CD45RO/CCR7/CD25/CD127/CD95/CD27 yielded naive, central memory, regulatory and stem-like memory CD4+ cells. Every isolated RNA sample was fully reverse transcribed, so sequencing captured expressed TCRB transcripts. Profiled with immunoSEQ multiplex PCR; TCRdb holds only in-frame clones, not every one. The data hold 390,000 or so clones, with approximately 15% observed a single time. The germline V gene encodes CDR1 SGHTA and CDR2 FQGNSA. Germline trimming cut 0 bases from V and 6 bases from J; bases unmatched to any gene: 6. The length of the CDR3 is 15 residues. The V and J genes are TRBV7-2 and TRBJ2-7; 9 bases line up with TRBD1. The clonotype comes from a man younger than 45 in good health. Sequencing was carried out using naive CD4+ T cells from blood. The chain's CDR3 is CASSLAWGTGSEQYF. For the CDR3, the DNA is TGTGCCAGCAGCTTAGCGTGGGGGACAGGGAGCGAGCAGTACTTC.